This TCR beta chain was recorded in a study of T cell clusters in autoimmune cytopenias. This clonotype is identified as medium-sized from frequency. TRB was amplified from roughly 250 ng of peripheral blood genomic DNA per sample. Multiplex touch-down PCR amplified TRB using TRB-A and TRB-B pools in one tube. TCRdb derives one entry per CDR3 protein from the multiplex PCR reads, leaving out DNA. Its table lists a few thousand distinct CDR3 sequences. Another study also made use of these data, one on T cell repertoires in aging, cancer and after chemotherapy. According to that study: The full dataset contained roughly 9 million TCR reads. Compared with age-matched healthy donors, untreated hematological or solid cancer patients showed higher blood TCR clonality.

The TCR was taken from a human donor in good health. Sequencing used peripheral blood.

The CDR3 reads CAATGSTRAGELFF. V is TRBV10-3 and J is TRBJ2-2; TCRdb selects TRBD2, and the lack of DNA leaves this call unchecked. The V gene's germline CDR1 is ENHRY and CDR2 SYGVKD. This CDR3 is 14 amino acids long.